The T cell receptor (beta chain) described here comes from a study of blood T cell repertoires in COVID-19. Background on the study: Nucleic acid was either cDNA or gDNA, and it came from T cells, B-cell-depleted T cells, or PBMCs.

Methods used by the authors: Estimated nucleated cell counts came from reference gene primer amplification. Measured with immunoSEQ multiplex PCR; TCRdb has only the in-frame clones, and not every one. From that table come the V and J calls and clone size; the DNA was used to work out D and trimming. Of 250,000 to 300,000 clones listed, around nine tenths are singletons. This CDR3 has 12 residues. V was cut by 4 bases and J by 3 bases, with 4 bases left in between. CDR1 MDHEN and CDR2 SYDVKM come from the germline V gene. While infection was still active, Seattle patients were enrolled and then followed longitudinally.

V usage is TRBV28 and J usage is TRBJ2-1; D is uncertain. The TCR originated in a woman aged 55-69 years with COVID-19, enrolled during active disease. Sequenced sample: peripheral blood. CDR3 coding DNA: TGTGCCAGCAGTTACAGCTACAATGAGCAGTTCTTC. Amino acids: CASSYSYNEQFF.